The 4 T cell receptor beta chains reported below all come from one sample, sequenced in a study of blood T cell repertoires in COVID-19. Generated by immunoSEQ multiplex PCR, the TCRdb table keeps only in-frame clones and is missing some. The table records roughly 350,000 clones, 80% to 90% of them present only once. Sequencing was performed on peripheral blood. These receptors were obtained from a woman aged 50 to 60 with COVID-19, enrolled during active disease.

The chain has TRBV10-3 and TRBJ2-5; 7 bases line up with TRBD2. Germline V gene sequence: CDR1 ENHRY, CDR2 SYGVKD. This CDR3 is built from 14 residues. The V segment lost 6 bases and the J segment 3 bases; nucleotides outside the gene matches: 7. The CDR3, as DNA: TGTGCCATCAGCGGGGGACTACCCGAAGAGACCCAGTACTTC. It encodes CAISGGLPEETQYF.

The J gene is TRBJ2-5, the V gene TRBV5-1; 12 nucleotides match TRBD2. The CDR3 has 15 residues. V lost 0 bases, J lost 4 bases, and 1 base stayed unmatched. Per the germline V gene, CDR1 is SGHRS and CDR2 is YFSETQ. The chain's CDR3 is CASSLALAGGETQYF. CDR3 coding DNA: TGCGCCAGCAGCTTGGCACTAGCGGGGGGAGAGACCCAGTACTTC.

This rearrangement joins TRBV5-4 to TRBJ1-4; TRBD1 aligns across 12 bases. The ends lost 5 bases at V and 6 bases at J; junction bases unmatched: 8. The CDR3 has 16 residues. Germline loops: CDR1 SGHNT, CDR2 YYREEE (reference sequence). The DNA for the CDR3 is TGTGCCAGCAGACCCGGGACAGGGGGCAGGGATGAAAAACTGTTTTTT. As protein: CASRPGTGGRDEKLFF.

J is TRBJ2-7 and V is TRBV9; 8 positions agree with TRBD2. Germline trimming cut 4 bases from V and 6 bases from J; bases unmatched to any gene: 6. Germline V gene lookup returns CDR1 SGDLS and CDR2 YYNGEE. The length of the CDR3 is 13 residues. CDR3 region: CASSLAGRGEQYF. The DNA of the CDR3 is TGTGCCAGCAGCTTAGCGGGGCGGGGCGAGCAGTACTTC. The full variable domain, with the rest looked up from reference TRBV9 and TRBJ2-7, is DSGVTQTPKHLITATGQRVTLRCSPRSGDLSVYWYQQSLDQGLQFLIQYYNGEERAKGNILERFSAQQFPDLHSELNLSSLELGDSALYFCASSLAGRGEQYFGPGTRLTVT.